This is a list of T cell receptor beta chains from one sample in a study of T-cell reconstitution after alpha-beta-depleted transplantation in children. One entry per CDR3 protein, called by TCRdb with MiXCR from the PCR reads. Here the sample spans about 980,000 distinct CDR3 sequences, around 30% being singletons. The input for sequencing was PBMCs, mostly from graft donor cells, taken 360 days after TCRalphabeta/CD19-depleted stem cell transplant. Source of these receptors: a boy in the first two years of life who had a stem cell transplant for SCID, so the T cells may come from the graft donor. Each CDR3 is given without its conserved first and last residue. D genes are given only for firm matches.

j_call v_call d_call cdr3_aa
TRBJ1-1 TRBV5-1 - ASSLGGRGRDTEAF
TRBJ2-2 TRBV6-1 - ASQRRTANTGELF
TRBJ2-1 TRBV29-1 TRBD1 SVEVKGGPYNEQF
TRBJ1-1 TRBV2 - ASIQTDRSFTEAF
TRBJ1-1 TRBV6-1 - ASRGDTSFTEAF
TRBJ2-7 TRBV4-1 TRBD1 ASSQINRGNYEQY
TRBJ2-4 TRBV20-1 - SAGRKNIQY
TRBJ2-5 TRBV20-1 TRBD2 SARVGGREGETQY
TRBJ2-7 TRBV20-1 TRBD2 SAFPTGGTHSYEQY
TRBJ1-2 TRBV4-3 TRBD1 ASSQELTGGSYYGYT
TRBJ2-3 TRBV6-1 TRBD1 ASSPGGQGKRDTQY
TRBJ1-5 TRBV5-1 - ASSLVAGMGNQPQH
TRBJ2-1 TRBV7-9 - ASSLAPVRPSYNEQF
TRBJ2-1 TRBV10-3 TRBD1 AISESSGGRNEQF
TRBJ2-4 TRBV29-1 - SAPVNGDQY
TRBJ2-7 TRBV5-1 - ASSLVAGTRNHEQY
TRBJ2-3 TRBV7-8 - ASSLWSGLDTQY
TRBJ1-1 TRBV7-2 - ASSSPGVGNTEAF
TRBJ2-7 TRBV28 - ASRAGLRAATYEQY
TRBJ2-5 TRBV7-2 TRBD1 ASSYLLGTGKETQY
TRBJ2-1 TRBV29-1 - SVAGLLNLYNEQF
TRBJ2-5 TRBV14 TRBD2 ASNPGTSAEETQY
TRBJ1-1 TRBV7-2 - ASSLASSSTKAF